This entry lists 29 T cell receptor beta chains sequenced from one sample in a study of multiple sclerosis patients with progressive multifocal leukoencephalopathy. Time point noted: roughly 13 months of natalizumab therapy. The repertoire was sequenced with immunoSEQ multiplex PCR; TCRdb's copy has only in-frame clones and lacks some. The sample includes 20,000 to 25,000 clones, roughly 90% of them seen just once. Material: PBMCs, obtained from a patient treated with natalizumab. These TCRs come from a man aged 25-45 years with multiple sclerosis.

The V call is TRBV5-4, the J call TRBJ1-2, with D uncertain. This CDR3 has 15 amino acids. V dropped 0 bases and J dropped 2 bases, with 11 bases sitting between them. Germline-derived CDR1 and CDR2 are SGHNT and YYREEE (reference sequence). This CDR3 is CASSLGAGLNYGYTF. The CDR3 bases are TGTGCCAGCAGCTTGGGGGCAGGATTAAACTATGGCTACACCTTC.

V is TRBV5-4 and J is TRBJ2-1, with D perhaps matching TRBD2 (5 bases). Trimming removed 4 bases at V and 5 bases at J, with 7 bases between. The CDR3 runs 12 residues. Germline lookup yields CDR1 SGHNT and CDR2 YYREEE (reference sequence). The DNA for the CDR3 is TGTGCCAGCAGCCGGGGTGACAATGAGCAGTTCTTC. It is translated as CASSRGDNEQFF.

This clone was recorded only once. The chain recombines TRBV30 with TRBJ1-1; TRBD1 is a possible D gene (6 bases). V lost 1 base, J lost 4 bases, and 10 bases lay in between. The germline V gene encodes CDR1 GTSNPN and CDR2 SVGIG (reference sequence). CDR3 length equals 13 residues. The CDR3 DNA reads TGTGCCTGGAGTGAGGCAGGGGCCACTGAAGCTTTCTTT. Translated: CAWSEAGATEAFF.

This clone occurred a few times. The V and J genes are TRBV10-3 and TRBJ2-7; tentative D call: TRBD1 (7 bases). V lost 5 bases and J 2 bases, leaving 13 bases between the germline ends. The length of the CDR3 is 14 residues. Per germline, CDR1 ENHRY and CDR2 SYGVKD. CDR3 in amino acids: CAISKGAGTYEQYF. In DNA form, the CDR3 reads TGTGCCATCAGTAAGGGGGCGGGAACCTACGAGCAGTACTTC.

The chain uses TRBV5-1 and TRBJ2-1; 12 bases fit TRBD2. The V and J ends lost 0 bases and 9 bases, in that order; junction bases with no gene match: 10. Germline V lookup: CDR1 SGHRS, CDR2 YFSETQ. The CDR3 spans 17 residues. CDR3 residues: CASSLANGLAGKTEQFF. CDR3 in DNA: TGCGCCAGCAGCTTGGCCAATGGACTAGCGGGAAAAACTGAGCAGTTCTTC.

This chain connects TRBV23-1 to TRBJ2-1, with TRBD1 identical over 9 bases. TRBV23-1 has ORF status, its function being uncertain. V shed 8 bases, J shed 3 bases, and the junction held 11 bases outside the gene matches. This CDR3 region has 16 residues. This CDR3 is CASPTLGDRVYNEQFF. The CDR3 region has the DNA TGCGCCAGCCCAACCTTAGGGGACAGGGTCTACAATGAGCAGTTCTTC.

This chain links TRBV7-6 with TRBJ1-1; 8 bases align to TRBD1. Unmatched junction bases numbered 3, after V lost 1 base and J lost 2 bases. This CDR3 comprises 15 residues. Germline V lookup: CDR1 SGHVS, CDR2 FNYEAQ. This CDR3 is CASSLDRGGNTEAFF. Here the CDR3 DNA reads TGTGCCAGCAGCTTAGACAGGGGGGGTAACACTGAAGCTTTCTTT. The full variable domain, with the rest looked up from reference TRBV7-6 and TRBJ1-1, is GAGVSQSPRYKVTKRGQDVALRCDPISGHVSLYWYRQALGQGPEFLTYFNYEAQQDKSGLPNDRFSAERPEGSISTLTIQRTEQRDSAMYRCASSLDRGGNTEAFFGQGTRLTVV.

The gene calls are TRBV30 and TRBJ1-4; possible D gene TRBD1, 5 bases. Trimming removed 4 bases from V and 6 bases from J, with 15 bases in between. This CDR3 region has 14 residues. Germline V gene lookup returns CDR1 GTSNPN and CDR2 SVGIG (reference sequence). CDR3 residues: CAWKVRGRDEKLFF. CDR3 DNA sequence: TGTGCCTGGAAGGTTCGGGGGAGGGATGAAAAACTGTTTTTT.

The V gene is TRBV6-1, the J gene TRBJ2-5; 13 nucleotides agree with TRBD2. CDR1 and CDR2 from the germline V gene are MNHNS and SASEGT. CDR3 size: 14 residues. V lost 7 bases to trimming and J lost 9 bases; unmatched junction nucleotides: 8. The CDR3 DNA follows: TGTGCCAGCACCGGACTAGCGGGAGTGGAGGCCCAGTACTTC. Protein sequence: CASTGLAGVEAQYF.

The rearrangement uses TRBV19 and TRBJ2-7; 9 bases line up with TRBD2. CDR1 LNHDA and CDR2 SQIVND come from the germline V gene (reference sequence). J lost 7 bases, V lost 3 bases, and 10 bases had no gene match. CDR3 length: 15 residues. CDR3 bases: TGTGCCAGTAGTATGGCCAGCGGGAGGCTTTGGGAGCAGTACTTC. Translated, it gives CASSMASGRLWEQYF.

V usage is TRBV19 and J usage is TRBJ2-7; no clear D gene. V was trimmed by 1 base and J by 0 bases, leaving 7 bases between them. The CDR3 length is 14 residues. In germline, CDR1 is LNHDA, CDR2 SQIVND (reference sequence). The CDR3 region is CASSIGTDSYEQYF. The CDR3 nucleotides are TGTGCCAGTAGTATAGGGACGGACTCCTACGAGCAGTACTTC.

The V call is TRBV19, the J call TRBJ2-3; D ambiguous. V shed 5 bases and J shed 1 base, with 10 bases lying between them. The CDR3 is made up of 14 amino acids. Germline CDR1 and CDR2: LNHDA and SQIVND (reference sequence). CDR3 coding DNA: TGTGCCAGTAGTGAACAGCTTGGCACAGATACGCAGTATTTT. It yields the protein CASSEQLGTDTQYF.

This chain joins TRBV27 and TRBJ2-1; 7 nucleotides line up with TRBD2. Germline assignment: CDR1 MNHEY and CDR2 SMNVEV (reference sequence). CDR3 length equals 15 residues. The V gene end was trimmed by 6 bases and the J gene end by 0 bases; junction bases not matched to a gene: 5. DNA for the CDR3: TGTGCCAGCAGCCTTAGCGGGCCCTCCTACAATGAGCAGTTCTTC. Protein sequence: CASSLSGPSYNEQFF.

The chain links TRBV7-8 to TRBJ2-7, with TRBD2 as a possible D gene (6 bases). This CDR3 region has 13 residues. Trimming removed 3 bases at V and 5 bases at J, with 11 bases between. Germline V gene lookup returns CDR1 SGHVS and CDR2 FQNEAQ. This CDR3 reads CASSFGEVHEQYF. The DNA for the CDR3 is TGTGCCAGCAGCTTTGGGGAGGTCCACGAGCAGTACTTC.

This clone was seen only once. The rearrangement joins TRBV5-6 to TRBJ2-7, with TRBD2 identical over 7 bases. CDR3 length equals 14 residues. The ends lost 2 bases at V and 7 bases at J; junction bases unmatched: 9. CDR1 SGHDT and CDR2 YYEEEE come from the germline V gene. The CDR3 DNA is TGTGCCAGCAGCTTTGATGGGGGAGGGGATGAGCAGTACTTC. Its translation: CASSFDGGGDEQYF.

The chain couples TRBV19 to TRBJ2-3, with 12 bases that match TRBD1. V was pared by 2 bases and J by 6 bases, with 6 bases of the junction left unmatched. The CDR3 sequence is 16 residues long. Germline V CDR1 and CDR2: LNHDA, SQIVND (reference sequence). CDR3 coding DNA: TGTGCCAGTAGTATATCGGGACAGGGGGCAAGGGATACGCAGTATTTT. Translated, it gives CASSISGQGARDTQYF. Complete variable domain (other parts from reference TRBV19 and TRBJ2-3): DGGITQSPKYLFRKEGQNVTLSCEQNLNHDAMYWYRQDPGQGLRLIYYSQIVNDFQKGDIAEGYSVSREKKESFPLTVTSAQKNPTAFYLCASSISGQGARDTQYFGPGTRLTVL.

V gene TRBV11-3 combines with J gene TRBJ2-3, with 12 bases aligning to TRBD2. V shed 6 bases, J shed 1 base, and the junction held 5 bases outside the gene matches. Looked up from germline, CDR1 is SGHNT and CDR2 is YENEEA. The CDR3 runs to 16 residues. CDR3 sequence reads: CASSSRLAGGTDTQYF. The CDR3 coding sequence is TGTGCCAGCAGTTCCCGACTAGCGGGGGGCACAGATACGCAGTATTTT.

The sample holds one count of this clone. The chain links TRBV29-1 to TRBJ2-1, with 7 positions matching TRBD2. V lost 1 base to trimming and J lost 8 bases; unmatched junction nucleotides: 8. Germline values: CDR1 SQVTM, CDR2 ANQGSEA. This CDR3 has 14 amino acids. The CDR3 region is CSVEGEGLWHEQFF. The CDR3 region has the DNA TGCAGCGTTGAAGGGGAGGGGTTGTGGCATGAGCAGTTCTTC.

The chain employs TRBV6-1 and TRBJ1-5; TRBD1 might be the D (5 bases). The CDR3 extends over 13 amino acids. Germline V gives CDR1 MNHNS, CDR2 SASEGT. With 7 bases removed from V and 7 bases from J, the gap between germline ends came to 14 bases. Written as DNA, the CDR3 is TGTGCCAGCATGGGGGAGGGAGGACAGCCCCAGCATTTT. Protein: CASMGEGGQPQHF.

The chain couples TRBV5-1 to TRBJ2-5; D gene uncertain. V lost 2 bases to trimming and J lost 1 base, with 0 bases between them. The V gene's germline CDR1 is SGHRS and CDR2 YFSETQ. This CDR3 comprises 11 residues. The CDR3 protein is CASSFQETQYF. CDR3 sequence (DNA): TGCGCCAGCAGCTTCCAAGAGACCCAGTACTTC.

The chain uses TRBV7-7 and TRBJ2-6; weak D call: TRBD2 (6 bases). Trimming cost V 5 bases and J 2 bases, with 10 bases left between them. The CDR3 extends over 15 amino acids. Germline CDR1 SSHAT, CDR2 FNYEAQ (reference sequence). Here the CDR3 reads CASSPGVPGANVLTF. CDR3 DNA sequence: TGTGCCAGCAGCCCGGGGGTCCCTGGGGCCAACGTCCTGACTTTC.

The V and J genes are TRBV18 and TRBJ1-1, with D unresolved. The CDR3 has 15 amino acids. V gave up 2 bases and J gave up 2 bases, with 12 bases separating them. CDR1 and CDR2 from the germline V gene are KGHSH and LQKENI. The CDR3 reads CASSPYSEINTEAFF. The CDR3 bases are TGTGCCAGCTCACCATACAGCGAGATAAACACTGAAGCTTTCTTT.

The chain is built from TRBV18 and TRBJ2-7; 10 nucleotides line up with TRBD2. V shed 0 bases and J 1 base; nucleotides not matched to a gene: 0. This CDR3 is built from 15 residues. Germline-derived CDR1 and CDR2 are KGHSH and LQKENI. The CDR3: CASSPPTSGSYEQYF. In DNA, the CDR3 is TGTGCCAGCTCACCACCGACTAGCGGGTCCTACGAGCAGTACTTC.

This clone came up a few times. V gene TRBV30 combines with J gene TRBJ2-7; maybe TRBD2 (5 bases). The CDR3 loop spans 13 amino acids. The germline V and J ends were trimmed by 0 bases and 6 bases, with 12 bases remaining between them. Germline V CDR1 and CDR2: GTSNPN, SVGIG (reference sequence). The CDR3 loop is CAWSVLGTAEQYV. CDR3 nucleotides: TGTGCCTGGAGTGTACTAGGAACAGCCGAGCAGTACGTC.

The CDR3 bases are TGTGCCAGCAGTGAATATTTGGGGGGTGGACCGGATACGCAGTATTTT. It yields the protein CASSEYLGGGPDTQYF. J is TRBJ2-3 and V is TRBV2, with a possible D match to TRBD2 (6 bases). Germline assignment: CDR1 SNHLY and CDR2 FYNNEI. V dropped 2 bases and J dropped 6 bases, with 18 bases sitting between them. CDR3 length: 16 amino acids.

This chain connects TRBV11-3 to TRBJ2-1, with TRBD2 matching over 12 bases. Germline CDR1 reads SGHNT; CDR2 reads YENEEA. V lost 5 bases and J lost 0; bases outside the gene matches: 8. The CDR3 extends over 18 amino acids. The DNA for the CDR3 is TGTGCCAGCAGCCCGGGCCTAGCGGGGGGGAGCTCCTACAATGAGCAGTTCTTC. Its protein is CASSPGLAGGSSYNEQFF.

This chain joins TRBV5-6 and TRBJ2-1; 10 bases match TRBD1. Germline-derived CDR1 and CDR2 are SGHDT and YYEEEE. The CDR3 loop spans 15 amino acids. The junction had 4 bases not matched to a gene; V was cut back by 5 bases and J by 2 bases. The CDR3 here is CASSLGQGAYNEQFF. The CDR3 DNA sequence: TGTGCCAGCAGTCTAGGACAGGGGGCCTACAATGAGCAGTTCTTC.

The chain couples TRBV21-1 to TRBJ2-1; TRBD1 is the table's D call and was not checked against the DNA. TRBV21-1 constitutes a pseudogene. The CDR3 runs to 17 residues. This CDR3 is CASSKTSSVRSYNEQFF. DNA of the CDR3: TGTGCCAGCAGCAAAACCTCGTCAGTCCGCTCCTACAATGAGCAGTTCTTC.

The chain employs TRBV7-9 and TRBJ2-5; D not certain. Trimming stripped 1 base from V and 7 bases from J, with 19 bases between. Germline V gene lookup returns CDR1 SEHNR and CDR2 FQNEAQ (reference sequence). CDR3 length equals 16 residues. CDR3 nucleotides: TGTGCCAGCAGCTTAGGTTCAGGATCCGTCCCAGGGACCCAGTACTTC. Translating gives CASSLGSGSVPGTQYF.